These 22 T cell receptor beta chains came from one sample sequenced in a study of OX40 agonist ivuxolimab in advanced cancers. Libraries were prepared by immunoSEQ multiplex PCR; TCRdb keeps only in-frame clonotypes and omits some of them. This table has about 67,000 clones, under 90% appearing once. The input for sequencing was CD4+ or CD8+ T cells sorted from blood, taken in a trial of the OX40 agonist ivuxolimab. The receptors originated from an adult with an advanced solid tumor such as melanoma, head and neck, liver or kidney cancer.

The gene calls are TRBV5-1 and TRBJ1-1; D not certain. CDR1 SGHRS and CDR2 YFSETQ come from the germline V gene. V was shortened by 4 bases and J by 2 bases, with 9 bases between the two germline ends. This CDR3 is built from 13 residues. CDR3 amino acids: CASSIRENTEAFF. In nucleotides, the CDR3 is TGCGCCAGCAGCATCCGGGAAAACACTGAAGCTTTCTTT.

V is TRBV2 and J is TRBJ1-4; 7 bases are a match to TRBD1. Germline lookup yields CDR1 SNHLY and CDR2 FYNNEI. The CDR3 runs to 13 residues. V lost 2 bases and J lost 6; bases outside the gene matches: 0. The CDR3 sequence: CASSETGDEKLFF. In DNA form, the CDR3 reads TGTGCCAGCAGTGAAACAGGGGATGAAAAACTGTTTTTT.

The gene calls are TRBV2 and TRBJ1-1; the D is unclear. The CDR3 is 13 residues long. V gave up 4 bases and J gave up 2 bases, with 8 bases separating them. Per the germline V gene, CDR1 is SNHLY and CDR2 is FYNNEI. The CDR3: CASSGPGNTEAFF. For the CDR3, the DNA is TGTGCCAGCAGTGGACCGGGAAACACTGAAGCTTTCTTT.

The V and J genes are TRBV11-3 and TRBJ2-6; possibly TRBD1 for D (6 bases). In germline, CDR1 is SGHNT, CDR2 YENEEA. The CDR3 has 15 residues. Trimming pared 2 bases from V and 4 bases from J, leaving 9 bases between. The CDR3 spells CASSLQGSGANVLTF. The DNA of the CDR3 is TGTGCCAGCAGCTTACAGGGGTCCGGGGCCAACGTCCTGACTTTC. Supplemented by reference TRBV11-3 and TRBJ2-6, the full variable domain reads EAGVVQSPRYKIIEKKQPVAFWCNPISGHNTLYWYLQNLGQGPELLIRYENEEAVDDSQLPKDRFSAERLKGVDSTLKIQPAELGDSAVYLCASSLQGSGANVLTFGAGSRLTVL.

The rearrangement uses TRBV4-2 and TRBJ2-3, with 13 bases aligning to TRBD2. CDR1 and CDR2 from the germline V gene are LGHNA and YNFKEQ. CDR3 length: 16 residues. V gave up 4 bases and J gave up 1 base; unmatched junction bases: 2. The CDR3 loop is CASSRGLAGGTDTQYF. CDR3 DNA: TGTGCCAGCAGCCGAGGACTAGCGGGGGGCACAGATACGCAGTATTTT.

The CDR3 sequence is CASSLHPAGTEAFF. The DNA for the CDR3 is TGTGCCAGCAGCCTGCACCCGGCGGGCACTGAAGCTTTCTTT. The V call is TRBV6-5, the J call TRBJ1-1; D is ambiguous. This CDR3 has 14 amino acids. CDR1 and CDR2 (germline): MNHEY, SVGAGI. Trimming stripped 6 bases from V and 4 bases from J, with 15 bases between.

The J gene is TRBJ2-7, the V gene TRBV5-1; unclear D gene. The CDR3 totals 16 residues. V was clipped by 0 bases and J by 6 bases, with 19 bases between them. CDR1 SGHRS and CDR2 YFSETQ come from the germline V gene. The CDR3 loop is CASSLVGPRSGGEQYF. The CDR3 DNA sequence: TGCGCCAGCAGCTTGGTGGGCCCCCGGAGTGGTGGCGAGCAGTACTTC.

V gene TRBV6-5 combines with J gene TRBJ1-5; 7 bases agree with TRBD1. The CDR3 has 14 amino acids. CDR1 MNHEY and CDR2 SVGAGI come from the germline V gene. J lost 5 bases, V lost 5 bases, and 6 bases had no gene match. CDR3 bases: TGTGCCAGCAGTCACCGACAGGGCGATCAGCCCCAGCATTTT. This sequence encodes CASSHRQGDQPQHF.

J is TRBJ1-1 and V is TRBV7-2; tentative D call: TRBD1 (5 bases). V lost 5 bases, J lost 5 bases, and 15 bases lay in between. The length of the CDR3 is 14 residues. From germline, CDR1 is SGHTA and CDR2 FQGNSA. The CDR3 DNA follows: TGTGCCAGCAGCCCTAGGGACTGGCTGACTGAAGCTTTCTTT. Protein product: CASSPRDWLTEAFF. Variable domain in full (rest from reference TRBV7-2 and TRBJ1-1): GAGVSQSPSNKVTEKGKDVELRCDPISGHTALYWYRQSLGQGLEFLIYFQGNSAPDKSGLPSDRFSAERTGGSVSTLTIQRTQQEDSAVYLCASSPRDWLTEAFFGQGTRLTVV.

The chain joins TRBV7-8 to TRBJ2-3; 10 bases map to TRBD2. Losses at the gene ends were 4 bases for V and 5 bases for J; bases not matched to a gene: 9. The germline V gene has CDR1 SGHVS and CDR2 FQNEAQ. This CDR3 is 16 amino acids long. CDR3 nucleotide sequence: TGTGCCAGCAGCTCTAAGCGGGGGGGCCTGCAAGATACGCAGTATTTT. Protein: CASSSKRGGLQDTQYF. The whole variable domain, filled in from reference TRBV7-8 and TRBJ2-3, reads GAGVSQSPRYKVAKRGQDVALRCDPISGHVSLFWYQQALGQGPEFLTYFQNEAQLDKSGLPSDRFFAERPEGSVSTLKIQRTQQEDSAVYLCASSSKRGGLQDTQYFGPGTRLTVL.

V gene TRBV7-9 combines with J gene TRBJ2-3; no reliable D call. CDR3 size: 12 residues. V was trimmed by 4 bases and J by 2 bases, leaving 4 bases between them. Germline V CDR1 and CDR2: SEHNR, FQNEAQ (reference sequence). The CDR3 protein is CASSSNTDTQYF. The CDR3 DNA reads TGTGCCAGCAGCTCTAACACAGATACGCAGTATTTT.

This clone was counted a few times. V is TRBV7-2 and J is TRBJ2-7, with TRBD1 matching 7 bases. This CDR3 region has 15 residues. With V trimmed by 5 bases and J by 4 bases, 11 bases remained unmatched. Germline V lookup: CDR1 SGHTA, CDR2 FQGNSA. The CDR3 nucleotides are TGTGCCAGCAGCCAATCACCGGGACAGAGGTACGAGCAGTACTTC. The encoded protein is CASSQSPGQRYEQYF. Full variable domain (outside the CDR3, taken from reference TRBV7-2 and TRBJ2-7): GAGVSQSPSNKVTEKGKDVELRCDPISGHTALYWYRQSLGQGLEFLIYFQGNSAPDKSGLPSDRFSAERTGGSVSTLTIQRTQQEDSAVYLCASSQSPGQRYEQYFGPGTRLTVT.

The rearrangement links TRBV7-2 to TRBJ2-3; D unresolved. V was pared by 6 bases and J by 1 base, with 14 bases between. The CDR3 sequence is 15 residues long. Germline V CDR1 and CDR2: SGHTA, FQGNSA. CDR3 sequence reads: CASSSNQPGTDTQYF. In DNA form, the CDR3 reads TGTGCCAGCAGTTCGAATCAGCCCGGCACAGATACGCAGTATTTT.

This clone was detected only a few times. The chain couples TRBV5-6 to TRBJ2-3, with unresolved D. V lost 2 bases to trimming and J lost 0 bases, with 10 bases between them. This CDR3 spans 15 amino acids. Germline assignment: CDR1 SGHDT and CDR2 YYEEEE. In DNA, the CDR3 is TGTGCCAGCAGCTTAGGGTGGCAGAGCACAGATACGCAGTATTTT. Its protein product is CASSLGWQSTDTQYF.

This clone appeared once. The V call is TRBV5-1, the J call TRBJ1-1; D is perhaps TRBD1 (6 bases). Trimming pared 4 bases from V and 5 bases from J, leaving 21 bases between. CDR3 length: 16 amino acids. Germline V gene lookup returns CDR1 SGHRS and CDR2 YFSETQ. CDR3 nucleotide sequence: TGCGCCAGCAGCCCCACGGGGGGCCAATTGGGTACTGAAGCTTTCTTT. This translates into CASSPTGGQLGTEAFF.

The chain recombines TRBV11-3 with TRBJ2-3; TRBD2 matches at 8 bases. The CDR3 is made up of 15 amino acids. Trimming removed 3 bases from V and 1 base from J; junction bases left unmatched: 3. Germline assignment: CDR1 SGHNT and CDR2 YENEEA. The CDR3 loop is CASSFSGGGTDTQYF. The CDR3 DNA reads as TGTGCCAGCAGCTTTTCCGGGGGGGGCACAGATACGCAGTATTTT.

In this sample, this clone turned up once. The chain is built from TRBV28 and TRBJ2-1, with no clear D. Trimming removed 2 bases from V and 1 base from J, with 15 bases in between. The CDR3 has 17 amino acids. CDR1 is MDHEN, CDR2 SYDVKM, per germline. The CDR3 DNA sequence: TGTGCCAGCAGTTTAAGTAGCTACTCCGGGTCCTACAATGAGCAGTTCTTC. Translating gives CASSLSSYSGSYNEQFF. Full variable domain (rest looked up from reference TRBV28 and TRBJ2-1): DVKVTQSSRYLVKRTGEKVFLECVQDMDHENMFWYRQDPGLGLRLIYFSYDVKMKEKGDIPEGYSVSREKKERFSLILESASTNQTSMYLCASSLSSYSGSYNEQFFGPGTRLTVL.

The chain combines TRBV29-1 with TRBJ2-1; D may be TRBD1 or TRBD2 (5 bases each). CDR1 SQVTM and CDR2 ANQGSEA come from the germline V gene. V was shortened by 6 bases and J by 9 bases, with 12 bases between the two germline ends. The CDR3 covers 11 residues. CDR3 in amino acids: CSVGTQGEQFF. The CDR3 nucleotides are TGCAGCGTGGGGACCCAGGGTGAGCAGTTCTTC.

This clone is deemed medium-sized. This chain connects TRBV27 to TRBJ2-7; 8 nucleotides align to TRBD1. The germline V gene has CDR1 MNHEY and CDR2 SMNVEV (reference sequence). After removal of 2 bases from V and 0 bases from J, the junction contained 3 bases not matched to a gene. The CDR3 runs to 15 residues. CDR3 loop: CASSLGTGRSYEQYF. The CDR3 DNA sequence: TGTGCCAGCAGTTTAGGGACAGGACGCTCCTACGAGCAGTACTTC.

The chain employs TRBV19 and TRBJ1-3; D unclear. The CDR3 runs to 16 residues. V shed 6 bases and J shed 0 bases, with 15 bases lying between them. Germline V gives CDR1 LNHDA, CDR2 SQIVND (reference sequence). The CDR3 DNA reads as TGTGCCAGTAGCAAGACTGCACAGAGCTCTGGAAACACCATATATTTT. Translating it yields CASSKTAQSSGNTIYF.

This clone has just one count. Here the CDR3 reads CASSPPYISVGSKNIQYF. CDR3 coding DNA: TGTGCCAGCTCACCACCTTACATTTCGGTTGGGTCCAAAAACATTCAGTACTTC. The chain carries TRBV18 and TRBJ2-4; D is unclear. Trimming took 0 bases from V and 2 from J, leaving 17 bases between them. The germline gives CDR1 KGHSH, CDR2 LQKENI. This CDR3 region has 18 residues.

This sequence joins TRBV4-3 and TRBJ1-3; 7 bases map to TRBD1. Germline values: CDR1 LGHNA, CDR2 YSLEER. CDR3 length equals 16 residues. The V and J ends lost 3 bases and 4 bases, in that order; junction bases with no gene match: 9. For the CDR3, the DNA is TGCGCCAGCAGCCAGGCCGGGACAGACGGAGGAAACACCATATATTTT. It encodes CASSQAGTDGGNTIYF.